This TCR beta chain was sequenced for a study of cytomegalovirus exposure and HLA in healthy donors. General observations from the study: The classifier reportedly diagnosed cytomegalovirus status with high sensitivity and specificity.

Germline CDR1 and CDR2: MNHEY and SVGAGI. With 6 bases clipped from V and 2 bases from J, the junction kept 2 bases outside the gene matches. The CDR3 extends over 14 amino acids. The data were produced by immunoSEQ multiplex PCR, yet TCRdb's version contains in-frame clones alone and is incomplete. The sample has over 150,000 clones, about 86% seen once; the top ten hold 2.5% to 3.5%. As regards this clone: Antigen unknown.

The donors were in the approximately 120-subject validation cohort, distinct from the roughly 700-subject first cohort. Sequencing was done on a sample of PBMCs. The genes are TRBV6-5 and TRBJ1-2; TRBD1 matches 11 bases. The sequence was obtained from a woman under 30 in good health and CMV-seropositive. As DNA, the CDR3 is TGTGCCAGCAGAGGGACAGGGGGGAACTATGGCTACACCTTC. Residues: CASRGTGGNYGYTF.